Each of the 5 T cell receptor beta chains below was sequenced from the same sample in a study of cytomegalovirus exposure and HLA in healthy donors. Amplification used 60 Vbeta primers and 13 Jbeta primers. Using immunoSEQ multiplex PCR, the repertoire was profiled, and TCRdb retains in-frame clones only, with some absent. The table has some 150,000 clones, around 75% seen once. The sequenced material came from PBMCs. All receptors derive from a woman between 40 and 55 years old in good health and CMV-seronegative.

J is TRBJ2-6 and V is TRBV5-1; no reliable D call. Trimming left V 7 bases short and J 0 bases short, with 8 bases between. The length of the CDR3 is 14 residues. CDR1 is SGHRS, CDR2 YFSETQ, per germline. The DNA for the CDR3 is TGCGCCAGCCAAGGAGCCTCTGGGGCCAACGTCCTGACTTTC. It specifies CASQGASGANVLTF.

V and J are TRBV5-4 and TRBJ1-2; a weak D match, TRBD1 (5 bases). The CDR3 runs to 12 residues. Germline V gene sequence: CDR1 SGHNT, CDR2 YYREEE (reference sequence). V was trimmed by 3 bases and J by 8 bases, leaving 11 bases between them. The CDR3 reads CASSSPGWGYTF. DNA of the CDR3: TGTGCCAGCAGCTCGCCAGGGTGGGGCTACACCTTC.

This chain joins TRBV28 and TRBJ1-5; a possible D gene is TRBD1 (6 bases). The CDR3 extends over 15 amino acids. Trimming cost V 8 bases and J 2 bases, with 16 bases left between them. CDR1 is MDHEN and CDR2 is SYDVKM in the germline V gene. This CDR3 reads CASWGGGGGNQPQHF. In DNA, the CDR3 is TGTGCCAGCTGGGGAGGGGGAGGTGGCAATCAGCCCCAGCATTTT.

The chain employs TRBV4-1 and TRBJ1-2; a possible D gene is TRBD1 (5 bases). Germline lookup yields CDR1 MGHRA and CDR2 YSYEKL. The CDR3 sequence is 15 residues long. The V end was cut by 7 bases, the J end by 2 bases, with 17 bases between. The DNA of the CDR3 is TGCGCCAGCATCCCCACCCCAGGGAACAACTATGGCTACACCTTC. Residues: CASIPTPGNNYGYTF.

This clone was seen only a few times. This CDR3 is CASSPGQQGYEQYF. The CDR3 DNA follows: TGTGCCAGCAGTCCCGGCCAACAGGGATACGAGCAGTACTTC. V gene TRBV28 combines with J gene TRBJ2-7; weak D call: TRBD1 (6 bases). V gave up 5 bases and J gave up 4 bases, with 15 bases separating them. The CDR3 runs to 14 residues. Germline lookup yields CDR1 MDHEN and CDR2 SYDVKM.